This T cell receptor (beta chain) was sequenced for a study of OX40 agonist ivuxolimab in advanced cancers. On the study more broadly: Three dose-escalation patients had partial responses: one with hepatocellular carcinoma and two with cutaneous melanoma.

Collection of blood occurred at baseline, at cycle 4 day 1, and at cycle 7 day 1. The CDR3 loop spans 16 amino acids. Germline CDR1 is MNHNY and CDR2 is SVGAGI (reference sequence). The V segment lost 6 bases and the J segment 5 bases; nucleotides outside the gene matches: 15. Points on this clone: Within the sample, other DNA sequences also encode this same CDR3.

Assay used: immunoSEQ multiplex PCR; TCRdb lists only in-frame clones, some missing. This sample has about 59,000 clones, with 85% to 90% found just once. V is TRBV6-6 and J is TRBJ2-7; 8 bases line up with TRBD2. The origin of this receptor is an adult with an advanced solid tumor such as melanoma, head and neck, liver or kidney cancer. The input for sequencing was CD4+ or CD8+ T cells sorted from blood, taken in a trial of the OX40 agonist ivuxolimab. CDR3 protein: CASSPRGGRGADEQYF. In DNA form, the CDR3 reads TGTGCCAGCAGCCCGAGGGGTGGGCGGGGGGCGGACGAGCAGTACTTC.